Below are 19 T cell receptor beta chains sequenced from a single sample in a study of T-cell memory formation after mild COVID-19. TCRdb fed the 5' RACE reads into MiXCR, producing one record per CDR3 protein. Among around 310,000 distinct CDR3 sequences, more than 13% were seen once, and the ten largest hold approximately 22%. The sequenced sample consisted of PBMCs or a T cell subset sorted from them (not recorded which). The receptors stem from a man aged 18 to 29 who had mild COVID-19 (a few samples of this study predate the infection). Cell type and time point are not known.

This clonotype was picked up a small number of times. The chain has TRBV12-3 or TRBV12-4 and TRBJ2-2, with TRBD2 matching over 8 bases. The V gene end was trimmed by 6 bases and the J gene end by 2 bases; junction bases not matched to a gene: 2. The CDR3 covers 14 residues. The CDR3 DNA follows: TGTGCCAGCAGACGGGGGGGCAACACCGGGGAGCTGTTTTTT. This codes for CASRRGGNTGELFF.

In this sample, this clonotype turned up a few times. The rearrangement links TRBV5-1 to TRBJ2-1; D might be TRBD1 or TRBD2, each matching 5 bases. V was cut by 0 bases and J by 0 bases, with 19 bases left in between. CDR1 is SGHRS, CDR2 YFSETQ, per germline. The CDR3 loop spans 19 amino acids. DNA of the CDR3: TGCGCCAGCAGCTTGGGACTTCGGGACCCCAACCCCTCCTACAATGAGCAGTTCTTC. It encodes CASSLGLRDPNPSYNEQFF.

The chain joins TRBV2 to TRBJ2-2; D could derive from TRBD1 or TRBD2 (5 bases each). CDR3 length equals 13 residues. Per germline, CDR1 SNHLY and CDR2 FYNNEI. Trimming took 10 bases from V and 6 from J, leaving 15 bases between them. Here the CDR3 reads CATSRDLAGELFF. The CDR3 DNA reads as TGTGCCACCTCGAGGGACCTGGCCGGGGAGCTGTTTTTT.

The chain uses TRBV5-1 and TRBJ1-2; D gene uncertain. V was clipped by 4 bases and J by 8 bases, with 9 bases between them. Per the germline V gene, CDR1 is SGHRS and CDR2 is YFSETQ. This CDR3 region has 11 residues. The CDR3: CASSTDGGYTF. The CDR3 region has the DNA TGCGCCAGCAGCACCGATGGAGGCTACACCTTC.

This clonotype has only a few counts. The chain recombines TRBV6-5 with TRBJ2-1, with D hard to call. The CDR3 sequence is 16 residues long. Germline CDR1 reads MNHEY; CDR2 reads SVGAGI. V was pared by 2 bases and J by 0 bases, with 11 bases between. The CDR3 region has the DNA TGTGCCAGCAGTTACGATAGGCTTCGCTCCTACAATGAGCAGTTCTTC. Its protein product is CASSYDRLRSYNEQFF.

V and J are TRBV15 and TRBJ2-5; a weak D match, TRBD1 (6 bases). CDR3 length: 18 amino acids. The ends were cut back, 3 bases at V and 4 bases at J, with 24 bases in the middle. The germline V gene encodes CDR1 LNHNV and CDR2 YYDKDF (reference sequence). The CDR3 DNA reads TGTGCCACCAGCAGCGAGATGGAGATCAGGGGTTCAGGAGAGACCCAGTACTTC. It encodes CATSSEMEIRGSGETQYF.

This clonotype was detected a few times. The V and J genes are TRBV6-5 and TRBJ1-1; D possibly corresponds to TRBD1 (5 bases). Germline V gene lookup returns CDR1 MNHEY and CDR2 SVGAGI. CDR3 length: 15 amino acids. The ends were cut back, 2 bases at V and 8 bases at J, with 18 bases in the middle. The CDR3 is CASSYDRAARGEAFF. The CDR3 nucleotides are TGTGCCAGCAGTTACGACCGAGCGGCCCGGGGGGAAGCTTTCTTT.

This clonotype was detected a few times. The J gene is TRBJ2-2, the V gene TRBV4-3; D not certain. Germline V CDR1 and CDR2: LGHNA, YSLEER. This CDR3 contains 13 residues. Trimming cost V 1 base and J 8 bases, with 8 bases left between them. CDR3 residues: CASSQGSVGELFF. CDR3 DNA sequence: TGCGCCAGCAGCCAAGGCTCGGTGGGGGAGCTGTTTTTT.

This sequence joins TRBV5-1 and TRBJ2-7; TRBD2 aligns across 9 bases. The CDR3 totals 14 residues. Germline V gives CDR1 SGHRS, CDR2 YFSETQ. V lost 1 base and J lost 5; bases outside the gene matches: 4. The CDR3 protein is CASSLSSGVHEQYF. In nucleotides, the CDR3 is TGCGCCAGCAGCTTGTCTAGCGGGGTCCACGAGCAGTACTTC.

The V and J genes are TRBV12-3 or TRBV12-4 and TRBJ1-5; D is ambiguous. This CDR3 comprises 13 residues. Trimming removed 0 bases at V and 6 bases at J, with 6 bases between. CDR3 sequence (DNA): TGTGCCAGCAGTTTAGCAAACCCTCAGCCCCAGCATTTT. This encodes CASSLANPQPQHF.

The V and J genes are TRBV11-2 and TRBJ1-1, with D perhaps TRBD1 (5 bases). CDR1 is SGHAT, CDR2 FQNNGV, per germline. V shed 1 base and J shed 7 bases, with 10 bases lying between them. This CDR3 comprises 13 residues. This chain's CDR3 is CASSLGGGVEAFF. Here the CDR3 DNA reads TGTGCCAGCAGCTTAGGAGGAGGGGTTGAAGCTTTCTTT.

This clonotype was observed a few times. The chain is built from TRBV18 and TRBJ2-6, with D hard to call. Between the trimmed V and J ends, which lost 0 bases and 2 bases, there was a span of 8 bases. The CDR3 contains 16 residues. The germline CDR1 and CDR2 sequences are KGHSH and LQKENI. The CDR3 spells CASSPPERTGANVLTF. As DNA, the CDR3 is TGTGCCAGCTCACCACCGGAAAGAACTGGGGCCAACGTCCTGACTTTC.

This clonotype appeared a few times. This chain joins TRBV12-3 or TRBV12-4 and TRBJ2-5; tentatively, D is TRBD2 (6 bases). V shed 5 bases and J shed 3 bases, with 13 bases lying between them. The CDR3 sequence is 14 residues long. CDR3 DNA sequence: TGTGCCAGCAGTATGAGTGGAGGGGAAGAGACCCAGTACTTC. Its protein is CASSMSGGEETQYF.

The CDR3 is CASSLDNSPGGYTF. The CDR3 DNA sequence: TGCGCCAGCAGCTTGGATAACAGTCCGGGAGGCTACACCTTC. This chain connects TRBV5-1 to TRBJ1-2; D gene unclear. Germline values: CDR1 SGHRS, CDR2 YFSETQ. The CDR3 consists of 14 residues. V shed 0 bases and J shed 8 bases, with 14 bases lying between them.

The chain couples TRBV12-3 or TRBV12-4 to TRBJ1-5; no reliable D call. The length of the CDR3 is 13 residues. Deletions cut 6 bases from V and 7 bases from J, with 13 bases between. CDR3 protein: CASSNRPPQPQHF. The CDR3 region has the DNA TGTGCCAGCAGCAACCGACCCCCGCAGCCCCAGCATTTT.

Only a few counts were recorded for this clonotype. The J gene is TRBJ2-7, the V gene TRBV18; 9 nucleotides line up with TRBD1. This CDR3 is 15 amino acids long. Germline CDR1 is KGHSH and CDR2 is LQKENI. After removal of 3 bases from V and 3 bases from J, the junction contained 6 bases not matched to a gene. CDR3 amino acids: CASSPQRDRDYEQYF. In DNA form, the CDR3 reads TGTGCCAGCTCACCTCAAAGGGACAGGGACTACGAGCAGTACTTC.

This clonotype was counted between two and nine times. The rearrangement links TRBV12-3 or TRBV12-4 to TRBJ1-6; no reliable D call. The CDR3 loop spans 13 amino acids. The V gene lost 8 bases and the J gene lost 5 bases, with 10 bases spanning the gap. The CDR3 coding sequence is TGTGCCAGCGGCCTACGGGATAATTCACCCCTCCACTTT. This sequence encodes CASGLRDNSPLHF.

This chain connects TRBV5-1 to TRBJ2-3, with 10 bases matching TRBD2. CDR1 and CDR2 (germline): SGHRS, YFSETQ. V lost 3 bases to trimming and J lost 2 bases; unmatched junction nucleotides: 12. This CDR3 comprises 18 residues. The CDR3 DNA follows: TGCGCCAGCAGCTCTCCTCGGGGTAGCGGGGGGACCACAGATACGCAGTATTTT. This codes for CASSSPRGSGGTTDTQYF.

V and J are TRBV20-1 and TRBJ2-3; possibly TRBD1 or TRBD2 for D (5 bases each). V lost 7 bases to trimming and J lost 2 bases, with 19 bases between them. The CDR3 is 15 amino acids. CDR1 and CDR2 from the germline V gene are DFQATT and SNEGSKA (reference sequence). CDR3 sequence reads: CSVPTAEGTTDTQYF. The CDR3 nucleotides are TGCAGTGTCCCGACCGCCGAGGGGACCACAGATACGCAGTATTTT.